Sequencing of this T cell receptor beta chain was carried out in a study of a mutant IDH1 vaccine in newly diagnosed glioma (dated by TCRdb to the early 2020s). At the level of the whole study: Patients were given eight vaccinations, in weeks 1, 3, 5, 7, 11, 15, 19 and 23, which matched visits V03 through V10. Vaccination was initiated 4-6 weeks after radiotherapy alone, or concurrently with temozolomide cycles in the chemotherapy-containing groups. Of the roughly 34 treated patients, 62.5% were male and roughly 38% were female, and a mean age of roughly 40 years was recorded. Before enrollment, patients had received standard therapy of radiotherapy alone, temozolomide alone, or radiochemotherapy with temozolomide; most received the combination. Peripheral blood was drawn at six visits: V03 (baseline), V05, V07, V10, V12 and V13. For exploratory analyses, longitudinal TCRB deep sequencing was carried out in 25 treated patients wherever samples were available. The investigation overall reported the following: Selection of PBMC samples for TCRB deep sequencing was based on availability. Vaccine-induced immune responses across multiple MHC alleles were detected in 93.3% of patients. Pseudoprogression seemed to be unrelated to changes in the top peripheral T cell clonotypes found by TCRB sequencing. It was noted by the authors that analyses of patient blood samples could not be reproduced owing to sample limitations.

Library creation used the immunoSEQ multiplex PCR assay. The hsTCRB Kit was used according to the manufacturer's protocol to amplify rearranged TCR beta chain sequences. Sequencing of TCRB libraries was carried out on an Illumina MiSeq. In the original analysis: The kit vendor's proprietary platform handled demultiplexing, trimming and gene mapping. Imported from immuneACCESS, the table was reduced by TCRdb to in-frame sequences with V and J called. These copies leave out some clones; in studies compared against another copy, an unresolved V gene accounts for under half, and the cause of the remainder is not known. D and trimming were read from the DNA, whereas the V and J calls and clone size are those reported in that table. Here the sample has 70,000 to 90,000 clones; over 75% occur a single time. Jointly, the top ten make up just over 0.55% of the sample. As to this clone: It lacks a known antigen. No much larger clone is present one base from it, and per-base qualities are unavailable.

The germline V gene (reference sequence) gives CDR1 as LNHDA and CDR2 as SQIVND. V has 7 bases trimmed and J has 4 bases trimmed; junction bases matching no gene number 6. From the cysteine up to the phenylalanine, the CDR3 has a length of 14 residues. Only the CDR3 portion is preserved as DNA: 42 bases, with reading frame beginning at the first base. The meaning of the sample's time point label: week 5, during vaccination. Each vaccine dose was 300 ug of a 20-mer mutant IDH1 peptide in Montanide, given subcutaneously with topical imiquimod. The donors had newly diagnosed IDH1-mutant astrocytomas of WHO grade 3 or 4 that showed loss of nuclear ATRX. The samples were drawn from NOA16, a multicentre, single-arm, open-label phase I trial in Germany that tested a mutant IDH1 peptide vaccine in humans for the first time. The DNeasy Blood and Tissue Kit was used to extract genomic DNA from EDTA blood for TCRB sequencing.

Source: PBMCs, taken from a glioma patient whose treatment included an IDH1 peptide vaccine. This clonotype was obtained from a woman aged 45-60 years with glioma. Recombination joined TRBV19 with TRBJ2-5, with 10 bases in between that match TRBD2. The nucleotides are TGTGCCAGTACCACTAGCGGGAATGGAGAGACCCAGTACTTC. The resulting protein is CASTTSGNGETQYF. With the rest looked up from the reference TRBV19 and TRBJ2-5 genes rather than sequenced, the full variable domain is DGGITQSPKYLFRKEGQNVTLSCEQNLNHDAMYWYRQDPGQGLRLIYYSQIVNDFQKGDIAEGYSVSREKKESFPLTVTSAQKNPTAFYLCASTTSGNGETQYFGPGTRLLVL.